These T cell receptor beta chains were read from a single sample in a study of T-cell memory formation after mild COVID-19. TCRdb independently ran MiXCR on the 5' RACE reads; one entry per CDR3 protein. Altogether approximately 340,000 distinct CDR3 sequences are present, about 15% being singletons, with the ten largest covering around 22%. The sequenced sample was PBMCs or a T cell subset sorted from them (not recorded which). These receptor sequences come from a man between 18 and 35 years old who had mild COVID-19 (a few samples of this study predate the infection). Cell type and time point are not known. CDR3s include the opening cysteine and the closing phenylalanine or tryptophan. Fields, in order: D gene, J gene, clone size, V gene, CDR3 protein, CDR3 DNA. The D gene is left open where the match is weak. Rows may omit the clone size; those that give it use once, few, many or a size class.

d_gene: TRBD2; j_gene: TRBJ2-2; abundance: NA; v_gene: TRBV5-1; CDR3aa: CASSLLPSAGGSSGELFF; CDR3nt: TGCGCCAGCAGCTTGCTTCCGTCAGCGGGGGGGAGCTCCGGGGAGCTGTTTTTT
d_gene: NA; j_gene: TRBJ2-7; abundance: NA; v_gene: TRBV6-1; CDR3aa: CASTARGFLYEQYF; CDR3nt: TGTGCCAGCACGGCCAGGGGATTTTTGTACGAGCAGTACTTC
d_gene: NA; j_gene: TRBJ2-7; abundance: NA; v_gene: TRBV4-3; CDR3aa: CASSQVQGVEDEQYF; CDR3nt: TGCGCCAGCAGCCAGGTCCAAGGGGTCGAGGACGAGCAGTACTTC
d_gene: NA; j_gene: TRBJ2-5; abundance: few; v_gene: TRBV6-2/TRBV6-3; CDR3aa: CASSYGAVQETQYF; CDR3nt: TGTGCCAGCAGTTACGGGGCGGTCCAAGAGACCCAGTACTTC
d_gene: NA; j_gene: TRBJ1-2; abundance: NA; v_gene: TRBV5-1; CDR3aa: CASSLAAGVNYGYTF; CDR3nt: TGCGCCAGCAGCTTGGCAGCCGGGGTCAACTATGGCTACACCTTC
d_gene: TRBD2; j_gene: TRBJ2-5; abundance: few; v_gene: TRBV6-2/TRBV6-3; CDR3aa: CASRRFSGVQETQYF; CDR3nt: TGTGCCAGCAGGAGATTTAGCGGGGTCCAAGAGACCCAGTACTTC
d_gene: NA; j_gene: TRBJ2-5; abundance: NA; v_gene: TRBV7-9; CDR3aa: CASSSMETQYF; CDR3nt: TGTGCCAGCAGCTCAATGGAGACCCAGTACTTC
d_gene: TRBD1; j_gene: TRBJ2-6; abundance: NA; v_gene: TRBV19; CDR3aa: CASRYRGPGANVLTF; CDR3nt: TGTGCCAGTAGATACAGGGGGCCCGGGGCCAACGTCCTGACTTTC
d_gene: NA; j_gene: TRBJ2-5; abundance: NA; v_gene: TRBV7-8; CDR3aa: CASSLNSELGHLETQYF; CDR3nt: TGTGCCAGCAGCTTAAACTCCGAACTGGGACACCTAGAGACCCAGTACTTC
d_gene: NA; j_gene: TRBJ2-6; abundance: NA; v_gene: TRBV9; CDR3aa: CASSVGVSGANVLTF; CDR3nt: TGTGCCAGCAGCGTAGGCGTCTCTGGGGCCAACGTCCTGACTTTC
d_gene: NA; j_gene: TRBJ2-3; abundance: NA; v_gene: TRBV6-5; CDR3aa: CASSVTDLTDTQYF; CDR3nt: TGTGCCAGCAGTGTAACAGACCTCACAGATACGCAGTATTTT
d_gene: TRBD1; j_gene: TRBJ1-1; abundance: few; v_gene: TRBV10-3; CDR3aa: CAISDPLMTGIAFF; CDR3nt: TGTGCCATCAGTGACCCGTTGATGACAGGGATAGCTTTCTTT
d_gene: TRBD1; j_gene: TRBJ2-4; abundance: few; v_gene: TRBV7-8; CDR3aa: CASSGTGPRNIQYF; CDR3nt: TGTGCCAGCAGCGGGACAGGGCCTCGTAACATTCAGTACTTC
d_gene: NA; j_gene: TRBJ2-4; abundance: NA; v_gene: TRBV7-2; CDR3aa: CASSFSSPGIQYF; CDR3nt: TGTGCCAGCAGCTTCTCCTCCCCTGGCATTCAGTACTTC
d_gene: NA; j_gene: TRBJ2-4; abundance: few; v_gene: TRBV3-1; CDR3aa: CASSLTGTFNIQYF; CDR3nt: TGTGCCAGCAGCCTTACCGGGACTTTCAACATTCAGTACTTC
d_gene: TRBD1; j_gene: TRBJ1-2; abundance: few; v_gene: TRBV5-1; CDR3aa: CASSLEGQGSGYTF; CDR3nt: TGCGCCAGCAGCTTGGAGGGACAGGGGTCCGGCTACACCTTC
d_gene: NA; j_gene: TRBJ1-3; abundance: NA; v_gene: TRBV20-1; CDR3aa: CSALPAYAEGSGNTIYF; CDR3nt: TGCAGTGCTCTTCCCGCGTACGCCGAGGGCTCTGGAAACACCATATATTTT
d_gene: NA; j_gene: TRBJ1-5; abundance: NA; v_gene: TRBV14; CDR3aa: CASSQVSGGYQPQHF; CDR3nt: TGTGCCAGCAGCCAAGTCTCGGGGGGGTATCAGCCCCAGCATTTT
d_gene: TRBD2; j_gene: TRBJ2-3; abundance: NA; v_gene: TRBV10-1; CDR3aa: CASSEIRGGPDTQYF; CDR3nt: TGCGCCAGCAGTGAGATCCGGGGGGGCCCAGATACGCAGTATTTT
d_gene: NA; j_gene: TRBJ2-7; abundance: NA; v_gene: TRBV21-1; CDR3aa: CASPIGQGKDRQYF; CDR3nt: TGTGCCAGCCCCATCGGGCAGGGGAAAGATCGGCAGTACTTC
d_gene: NA; j_gene: TRBJ1-6; abundance: NA; v_gene: TRBV5-1; CDR3aa: CASSLTTGTLNSPLHF; CDR3nt: TGCGCCAGCAGCTTGACGACCGGGACTTTGAATTCACCCCTCCACTTT
d_gene: NA; j_gene: TRBJ2-2; abundance: many; v_gene: TRBV7-8; CDR3aa: CAWGRLLLGSNTGELFF; CDR3nt: TGTGCCTGGGGACGGCTACTTCTGGGTTCGAACACCGGGGAGCTGTTTTTT
d_gene: NA; j_gene: TRBJ2-3; abundance: NA; v_gene: TRBV5-1; CDR3aa: CASSLVQGTQYF; CDR3nt: TGCGCCAGCAGCTTGGTCCAGGGTACGCAGTATTTT
d_gene: TRBD1; j_gene: TRBJ1-4; abundance: NA; v_gene: TRBV20-1; CDR3aa: CSARSRQGGEKLFF; CDR3nt: TGCAGTGCTAGATCGCGCCAGGGGGGGGAAAAACTGTTTTTT
d_gene: TRBD1; j_gene: TRBJ2-5; abundance: few; v_gene: TRBV4-1; CDR3aa: CASSQAGTGGAQETQYF; CDR3nt: TGCGCCAGCAGCCAAGCGGGGACAGGGGGCGCCCAAGAGACCCAGTACTTC
d_gene: NA; j_gene: TRBJ1-1; abundance: NA; v_gene: TRBV20-1; CDR3aa: CSARGILRDQNTEAFF; CDR3nt: TGCAGTGCTAGAGGCATACTCAGGGACCAGAACACTGAAGCTTTCTTT
d_gene: NA; j_gene: TRBJ2-3; abundance: NA; v_gene: TRBV12-3/TRBV12-4; CDR3aa: CASRPTVRADTQYF; CDR3nt: TGTGCCAGCAGACCCACGGTGCGGGCAGATACGCAGTATTTT
d_gene: NA; j_gene: TRBJ2-2; abundance: few; v_gene: TRBV6-5; CDR3aa: CASSYPPGAGELFF; CDR3nt: TGTGCCAGCAGTTACCCCCCCGGGGCCGGGGAGCTGTTTTTT
d_gene: TRBD1; j_gene: TRBJ2-5; abundance: few; v_gene: TRBV20-1; CDR3aa: CSAEQGLGTQYF; CDR3nt: TGCAGTGCTGAACAGGGGTTAGGGACCCAGTACTTC